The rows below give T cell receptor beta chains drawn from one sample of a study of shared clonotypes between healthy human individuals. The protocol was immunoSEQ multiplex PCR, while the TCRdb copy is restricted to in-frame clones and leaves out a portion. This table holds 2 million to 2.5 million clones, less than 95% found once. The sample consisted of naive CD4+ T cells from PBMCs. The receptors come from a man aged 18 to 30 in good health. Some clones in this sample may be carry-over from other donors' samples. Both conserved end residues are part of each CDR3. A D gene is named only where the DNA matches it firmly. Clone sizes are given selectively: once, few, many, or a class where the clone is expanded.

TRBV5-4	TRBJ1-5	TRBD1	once	TGTGCCAGCAGCTGCTCCGACAGGGTTGGCAATCAGCCCCAGCATTTT	CASSCSDRVGNQPQHF
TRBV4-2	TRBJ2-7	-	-	TGTGCCAGCAGCCAAGGGTCCGGCTCCTACGAGCAGTACTTC	CASSQGSGSYEQYF
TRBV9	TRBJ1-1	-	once	TGTGCCAGCAGCGTAGGTAGAGGGGGAGTGAACACTGAAGCTTTCTTT	CASSVGRGGVNTEAFF
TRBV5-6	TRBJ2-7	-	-	TGTGCCAGCAGCCCCTGGGGTAGGGGGAGAGAGCAGTACTTC	CASSPWGRGREQYF
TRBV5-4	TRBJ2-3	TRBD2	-	TGTGCCAGCAGCTGGCCGCGGGAGATCGCAGATACGCAGTATTTT	CASSWPREIADTQYF
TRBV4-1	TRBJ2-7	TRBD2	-	TGCGCCAGCAGCCCCGTAGGGAGGGAATCCTACGAGCAGTACTTC	CASSPVGRESYEQYF
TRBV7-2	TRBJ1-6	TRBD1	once	TGTGCCAGCAGCCTCCAGGGGGGCAGGGATTCACCCCTCCACTTT	CASSLQGGRDSPLHF
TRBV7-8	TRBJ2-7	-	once	TGTGCCAGCAGCTTATCAGGCGGCGGCTCCTACGAGCAGTACTTC	CASSLSGGGSYEQYF
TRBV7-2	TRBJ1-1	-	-	TGTGCCAGCAGCTCGGCCCCGAGGACTGAAGCTTTCTTT	CASSSAPRTEAFF
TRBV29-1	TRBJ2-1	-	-	TGCAGCGTTTCTGACGACTCCTACAATGAGCAGTTCTTC	CSVSDDSYNEQFF
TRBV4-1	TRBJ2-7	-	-	TGCGCCAGCAGCCAGTTACAGGTCAGCTACGAGCAGTACTTC	CASSQLQVSYEQYF
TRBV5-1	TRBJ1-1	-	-	TGCGCCAGCAGCGCGGGGTCCGCTAACACTGAAGCTTTCTTT	CASSAGSANTEAFF
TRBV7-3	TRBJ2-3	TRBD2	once	TGTGCCAGCAGCCAGGGACTAGCGGGGCCGTCCGATACGCAGTATTTT	CASSQGLAGPSDTQYF
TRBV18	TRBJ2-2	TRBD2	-	TGTGCCAGCTCACAGGGACTAGCCGGCACCGGGGAGCTGTTTTTT	CASSQGLAGTGELFF
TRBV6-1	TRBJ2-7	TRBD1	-	TGTGCCAGCAGTGATCGACAGGGGGCCGAGCAGTACTTC	CASSDRQGAEQYF
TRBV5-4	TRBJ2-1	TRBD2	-	TGTGCCAGCAGCTTTTTAGCGGGAGATTCCTACAATGAGCAGTTCTTC	CASSFLAGDSYNEQFF